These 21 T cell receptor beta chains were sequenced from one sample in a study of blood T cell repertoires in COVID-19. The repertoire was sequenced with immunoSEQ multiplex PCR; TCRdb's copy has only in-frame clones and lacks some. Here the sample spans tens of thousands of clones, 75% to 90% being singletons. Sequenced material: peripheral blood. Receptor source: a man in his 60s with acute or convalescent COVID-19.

The CDR3 is CASSLLAGEDTQYF. The CDR3 DNA follows: TGTGCCAGCAGTCTTCTAGCGGGGGAAGATACGCAGTATTTT. The chain recombines TRBV6-5 with TRBJ2-3; 10 positions match TRBD2. Germline lookup yields CDR1 MNHEY and CDR2 SVGAGI. There are 14 residues in the CDR3. V lost 5 bases and J lost 5; bases outside the gene matches: 4.

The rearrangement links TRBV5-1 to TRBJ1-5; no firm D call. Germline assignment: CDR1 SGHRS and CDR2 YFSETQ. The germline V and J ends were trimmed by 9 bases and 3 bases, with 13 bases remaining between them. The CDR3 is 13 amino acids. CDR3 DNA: TGCGCCACCCGACAATCCCCCAATCAGCCCCAGCATTTT. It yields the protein CATRQSPNQPQHF.

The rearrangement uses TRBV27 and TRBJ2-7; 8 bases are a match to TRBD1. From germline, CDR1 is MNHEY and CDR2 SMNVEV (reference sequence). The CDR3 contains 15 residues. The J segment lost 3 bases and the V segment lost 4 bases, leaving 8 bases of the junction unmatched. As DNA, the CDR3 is TGTGCCAGCAGTTACCACAGGGGGGATGACTACGAGCAGTACTTC. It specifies CASSYHRGDDYEQYF.

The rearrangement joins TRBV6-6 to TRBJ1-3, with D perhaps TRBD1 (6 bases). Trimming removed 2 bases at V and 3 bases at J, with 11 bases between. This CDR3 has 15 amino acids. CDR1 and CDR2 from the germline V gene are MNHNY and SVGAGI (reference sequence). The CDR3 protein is CASSYGGLVGNTIYF. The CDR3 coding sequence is TGTGCCAGCAGTTACGGGGGCCTCGTTGGAAACACCATATATTTT.

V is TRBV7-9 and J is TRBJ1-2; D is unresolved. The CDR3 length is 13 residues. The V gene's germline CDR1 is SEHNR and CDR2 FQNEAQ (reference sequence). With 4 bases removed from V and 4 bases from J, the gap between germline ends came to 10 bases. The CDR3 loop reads CASSSYSTYGYTF. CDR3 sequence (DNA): TGTGCCAGCAGCTCATACAGCACCTATGGCTACACCTTC.

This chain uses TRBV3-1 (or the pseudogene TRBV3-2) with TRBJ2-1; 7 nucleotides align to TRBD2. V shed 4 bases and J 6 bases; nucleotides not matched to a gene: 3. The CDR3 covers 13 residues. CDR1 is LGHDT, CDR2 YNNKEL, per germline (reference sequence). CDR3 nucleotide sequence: TGTGCCAGCAGCCCAAGCGGGATCAATGAGCAGTTCTTC. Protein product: CASSPSGINEQFF.

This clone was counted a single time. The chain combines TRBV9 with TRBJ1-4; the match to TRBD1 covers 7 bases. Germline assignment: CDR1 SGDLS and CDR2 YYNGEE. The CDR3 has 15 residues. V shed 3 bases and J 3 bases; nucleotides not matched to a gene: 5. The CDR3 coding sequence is TGTGCCAGCAGCGCCACGGGACAGTCTAATGAAAAACTGTTTTTT. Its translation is CASSATGQSNEKLFF.

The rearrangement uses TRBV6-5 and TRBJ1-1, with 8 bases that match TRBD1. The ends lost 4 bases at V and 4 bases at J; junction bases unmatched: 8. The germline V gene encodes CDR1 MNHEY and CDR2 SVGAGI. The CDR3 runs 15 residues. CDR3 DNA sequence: TGTGCCAGCAGTTCCAGGACAGGGATAGGCACTGAAGCTTTCTTT. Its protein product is CASSSRTGIGTEAFF.

The CDR3 here is CASSLNGRGDEQFF. The CDR3 nucleotides read TGCGCCAGCAGCCTTAACGGGAGGGGGGATGAGCAGTTCTTC. The chain carries TRBV4-1 and TRBJ2-1, with 8 bases fitting TRBD2. The CDR3 is 14 amino acids. Unmatched junction bases numbered 7, after V lost 4 bases and J lost 8 bases. In germline, CDR1 is MGHRA, CDR2 YSYEKL.

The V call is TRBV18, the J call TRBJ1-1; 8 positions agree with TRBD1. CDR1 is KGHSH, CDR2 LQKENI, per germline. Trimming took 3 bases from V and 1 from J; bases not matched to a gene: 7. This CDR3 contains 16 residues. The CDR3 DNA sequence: TGTGCCAGCTCACCTCTACAGGGGGGGCAGAACACTGAAGCTTTCTTT. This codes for CASSPLQGGQNTEAFF. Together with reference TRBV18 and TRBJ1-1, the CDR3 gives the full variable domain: NAGVMQNPRHLVRRRGQEARLRCSPMKGHSHVYWYRQLPEEGLKFMVYLQKENIIDESGMPKERFSAEFPKEGPSILRIQQVVRGDSAAYFCASSPLQGGQNTEAFFGQGTRLTVV.

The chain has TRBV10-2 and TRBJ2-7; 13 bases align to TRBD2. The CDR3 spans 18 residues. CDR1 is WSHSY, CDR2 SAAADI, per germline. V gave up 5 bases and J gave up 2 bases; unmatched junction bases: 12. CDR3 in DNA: TGCGCCAGCAGTCCAGGACTAGCGGGGGACCTTCCTACCTACGAGCAGTACTTC. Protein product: CASSPGLAGDLPTYEQYF.

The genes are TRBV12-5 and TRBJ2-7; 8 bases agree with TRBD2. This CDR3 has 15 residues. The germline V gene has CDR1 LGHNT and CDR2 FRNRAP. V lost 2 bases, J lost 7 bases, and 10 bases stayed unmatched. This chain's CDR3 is CASGLTSGSLREQYF. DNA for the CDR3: TGTGCTAGTGGTTTGACAAGCGGGAGCCTTCGGGAGCAGTACTTC.

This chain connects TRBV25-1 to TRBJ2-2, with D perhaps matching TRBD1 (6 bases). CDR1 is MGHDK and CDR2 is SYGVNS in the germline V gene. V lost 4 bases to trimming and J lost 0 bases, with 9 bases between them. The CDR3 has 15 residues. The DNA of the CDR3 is TGTGCCAGCAGTGGGGGACACTCGAACACCGGGGAGCTGTTTTTT. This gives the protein CASSGGHSNTGELFF.

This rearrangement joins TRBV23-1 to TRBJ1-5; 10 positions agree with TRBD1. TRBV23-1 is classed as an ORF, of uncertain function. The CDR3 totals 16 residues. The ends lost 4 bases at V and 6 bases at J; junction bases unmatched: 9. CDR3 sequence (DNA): TGCGCCAGCAGTCGACGGGACAGGGGAATAGGTCAGCCCCAGCATTTT. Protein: CASSRRDRGIGQPQHF.

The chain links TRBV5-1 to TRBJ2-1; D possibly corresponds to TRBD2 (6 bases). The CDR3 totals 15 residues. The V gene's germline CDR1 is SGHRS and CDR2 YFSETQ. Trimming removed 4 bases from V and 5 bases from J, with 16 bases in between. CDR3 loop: CASSRGGMGDNEQFF. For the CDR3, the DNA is TGCGCCAGCAGCCGAGGCGGGATGGGGGACAATGAGCAGTTCTTC.

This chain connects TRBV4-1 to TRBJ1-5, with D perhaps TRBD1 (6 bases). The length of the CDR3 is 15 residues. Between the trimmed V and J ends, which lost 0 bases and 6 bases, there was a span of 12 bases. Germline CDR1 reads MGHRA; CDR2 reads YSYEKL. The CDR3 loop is CASSQDWGLSQPQHF. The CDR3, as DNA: TGCGCCAGCAGCCAAGATTGGGGGCTGAGTCAGCCCCAGCATTTT.

The CDR3 region is CASSFDRGSTEAFF. DNA of the CDR3: TGTGCCAGCAGCTTCGACAGGGGGAGCACTGAAGCTTTCTTT. The rearrangement links TRBV7-9 to TRBJ1-1; 9 nucleotides align to TRBD1. Germline CDR1 and CDR2: SEHNR and FQNEAQ (reference sequence). The J segment lost 4 bases and the V segment lost 3 bases, leaving 3 bases of the junction unmatched. The CDR3 totals 14 residues. Full variable domain (missing parts from reference TRBV7-9 and TRBJ1-1): DTGVSQNPRHKITKRGQNVTFRCDPISEHNRLYWYRQTLGQGPEFLTYFQNEAQLEKSRLLSDRFSAERPKGSFSTLEIQRTEQGDSAMYLCASSFDRGSTEAFFGQGTRLTVV.

The CDR3 DNA reads as TGCGCCAGCAGCCAAGAGTTTGGGCCGGTGGGTGGCTACACCTTC. Translation: CASSQEFGPVGGYTF. The gene calls are TRBV4-1 and TRBJ1-2; no clear D gene. Germline V gives CDR1 MGHRA, CDR2 YSYEKL. The CDR3 has 15 amino acids. The V end was cut by 0 bases, the J end by 7 bases, with 15 bases between.

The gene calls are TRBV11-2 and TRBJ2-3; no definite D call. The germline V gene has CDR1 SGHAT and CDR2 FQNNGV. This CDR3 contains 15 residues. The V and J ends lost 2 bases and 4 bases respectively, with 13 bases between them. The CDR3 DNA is TGTGCCAGCAGCTTATTGGCGGAGTCTTCAGATACGCAGTATTTT. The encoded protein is CASSLLAESSDTQYF.

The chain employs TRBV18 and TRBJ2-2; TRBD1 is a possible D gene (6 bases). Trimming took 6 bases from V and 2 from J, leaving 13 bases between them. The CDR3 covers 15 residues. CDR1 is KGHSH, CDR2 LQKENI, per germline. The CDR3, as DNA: TGTGCCAGCTCGAGGAAACAGGGTAACACCGGGGAGCTGTTTTTT. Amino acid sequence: CASSRKQGNTGELFF.

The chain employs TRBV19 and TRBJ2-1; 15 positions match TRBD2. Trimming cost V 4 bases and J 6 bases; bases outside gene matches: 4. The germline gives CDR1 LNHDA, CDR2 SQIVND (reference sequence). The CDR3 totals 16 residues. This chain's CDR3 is CASSTGTSGGFNEQFF. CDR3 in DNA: TGTGCCAGTAGTACCGGGACTAGCGGGGGGTTCAATGAGCAGTTCTTC.